This T cell receptor beta chain was documented in a study of T cells in Graves' hyperthyroidism and ophthalmopathy. Ten or more counts support this clonotype. After removal of 4 bases from V and 4 bases from J, the junction contained 12 bases not matched to a gene. Per germline, CDR1 SQVTM and CDR2 ANQGSEA. This CDR3 has 15 residues. Authors of the study amplified TCR beta CDR3 regions from RNA transcripts. HTBI primers were used for first-round RT-PCR of the TCR CDR3. TCRdb re-called the multiplex PCR reads with MiXCR, one entry per CDR3 protein. The sample lists under 400,000 distinct CDR3 sequences; around 23% were seen once.

The specimen sequenced was blood. This receptor was taken from a woman in her forties or fifties with Graves' hyperthyroidism. The chain has TRBV29-1 and TRBJ1-1, with 7 positions matching TRBD1. CDR3 coding DNA: TGCAGCGTTGCTACCCTCAACAGGGGACGCACTGAAGCTTTCTTT. Translating it yields CSVATLNRGRTEAFF.